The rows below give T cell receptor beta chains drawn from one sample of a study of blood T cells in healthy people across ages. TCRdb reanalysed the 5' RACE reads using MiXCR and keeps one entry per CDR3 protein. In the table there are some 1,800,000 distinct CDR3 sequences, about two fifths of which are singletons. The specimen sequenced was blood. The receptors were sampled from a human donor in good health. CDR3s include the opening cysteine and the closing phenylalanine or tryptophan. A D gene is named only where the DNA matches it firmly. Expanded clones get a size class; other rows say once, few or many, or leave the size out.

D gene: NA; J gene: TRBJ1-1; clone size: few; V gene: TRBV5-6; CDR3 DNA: TGTGCCAGCAGCTATTCCGGCGGACACACTGAAGCTTTCTTT; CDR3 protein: CASSYSGGHTEAFF
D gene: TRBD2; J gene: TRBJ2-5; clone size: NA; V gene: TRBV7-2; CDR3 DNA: TGTGCCAGCAGCTTAGGGGGGTTTGGACTAGCGGGGGTTGGAGAGACCCAGTACTTC; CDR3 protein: CASSLGGFGLAGVGETQYF
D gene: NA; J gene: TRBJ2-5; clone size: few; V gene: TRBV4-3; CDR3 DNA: TGCGCCAGCAGCCCCGGAGGGAGAGGCCGGGGAGAGACCCAGTACTTC; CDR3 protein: CASSPGGRGRGETQYF
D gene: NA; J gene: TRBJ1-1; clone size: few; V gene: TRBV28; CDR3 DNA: TGTGCTAGCAGCTTAACAGGGTTCTTCATGAACACTGAAGCTTTCTTT; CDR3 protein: CASSLTGFFMNTEAFF
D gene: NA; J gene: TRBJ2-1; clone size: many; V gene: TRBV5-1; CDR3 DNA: TGCGCCAGCAGCCCTCCGGGACCCGAGGCTCAAGAGCAGTTCTTC; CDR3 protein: CASSPPGPEAQEQFF
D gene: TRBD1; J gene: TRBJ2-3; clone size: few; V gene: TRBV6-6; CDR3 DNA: TGTGCCAGCAGTGACAGACAGGGATTGGGCACAGATACGCAGTATTTT; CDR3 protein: CASSDRQGLGTDTQYF
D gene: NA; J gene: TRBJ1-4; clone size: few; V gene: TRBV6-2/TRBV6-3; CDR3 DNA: TGTGCCAGCACAGGGTTCAGCGGTGAAAAACTGTTTTTT; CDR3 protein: CASTGFSGEKLFF
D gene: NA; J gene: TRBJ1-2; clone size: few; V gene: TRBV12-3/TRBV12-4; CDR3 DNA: TGTGCCAGCAGCTGGGGGTTGGAGGGCTACACCTTC; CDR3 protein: CASSWGLEGYTF
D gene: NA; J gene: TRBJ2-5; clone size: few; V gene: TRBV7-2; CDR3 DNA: TGTGCCAGCAGCTTAACGGGGATCCAAGAGACCCAGTACTTC; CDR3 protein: CASSLTGIQETQYF
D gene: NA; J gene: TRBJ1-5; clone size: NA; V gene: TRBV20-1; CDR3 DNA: TGCAGTGCGCCCTCGGGGGCTTCGGATCAGCCCCAGCATTTT; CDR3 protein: CSAPSGASDQPQHF
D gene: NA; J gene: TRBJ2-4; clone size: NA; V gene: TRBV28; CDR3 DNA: TGTGCCAGCAGTCGAGGAGGAGGGAACATTCAGTACTTC; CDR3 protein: CASSRGGGNIQYF
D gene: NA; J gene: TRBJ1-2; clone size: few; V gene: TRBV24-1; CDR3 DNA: TGTGCCACCAGTGATTCTAGCTTTAACTATGGCTACACCTTC; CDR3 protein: CATSDSSFNYGYTF
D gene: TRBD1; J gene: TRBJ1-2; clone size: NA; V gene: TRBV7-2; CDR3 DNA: TGTGCCAGCAGCTTTATGGGGGGACAGTTGGGTAACTATGGCTACACCTTC; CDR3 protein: CASSFMGGQLGNYGYTF
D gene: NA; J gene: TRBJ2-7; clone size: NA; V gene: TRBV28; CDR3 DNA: TGTGCCAGCAGGCGCCCACAGGGAGGAACCTACGAGCAGTACTTC; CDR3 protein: CASRRPQGGTYEQYF
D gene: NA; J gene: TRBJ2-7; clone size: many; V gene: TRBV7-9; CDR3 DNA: TGTGCCAGCAGCCCCTCTCTATCCTACGAGCAGTACTTC; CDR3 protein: CASSPSLSYEQYF
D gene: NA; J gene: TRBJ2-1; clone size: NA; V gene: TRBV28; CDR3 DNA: TGTGCCAGCAGTTTGGGAATTTTTTACAATGAGCAGTTCTTC; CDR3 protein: CASSLGIFYNEQFF
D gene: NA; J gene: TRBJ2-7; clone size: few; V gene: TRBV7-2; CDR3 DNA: TGTGCCAGCAGCCTAAACCGGTATTCCGAGCAGTACTTC; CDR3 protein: CASSLNRYSEQYF
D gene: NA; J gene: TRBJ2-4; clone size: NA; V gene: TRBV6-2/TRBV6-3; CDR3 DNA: TGTGCCAGCGGACCGAGAAACATTCAGTACTTC; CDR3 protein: CASGPRNIQYF
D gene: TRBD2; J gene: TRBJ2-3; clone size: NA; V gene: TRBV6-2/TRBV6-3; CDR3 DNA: TGTGCCAGCAGTATTAGCGGGGGGGCTTCAGATACGCAGTATTTT; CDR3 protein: CASSISGGASDTQYF
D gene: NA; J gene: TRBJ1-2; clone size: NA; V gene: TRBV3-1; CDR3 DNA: TGTGCCAGCAGCCACCTGGGGCGAATTGATGGCTACACCTTC; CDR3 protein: CASSHLGRIDGYTF
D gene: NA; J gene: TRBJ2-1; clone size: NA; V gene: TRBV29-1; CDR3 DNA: TGCAGCGTTGAAACTGGCAGGGGAGCCTCCTACAATGAGCAGTTCTTC; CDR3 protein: CSVETGRGASYNEQFF
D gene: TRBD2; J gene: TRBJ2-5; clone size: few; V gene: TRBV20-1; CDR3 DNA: TGCAGTGCTAGAGATCCCAGCGGGGGGAGGGTAACGGAGACCCAGTACTTC; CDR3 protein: CSARDPSGGRVTETQYF
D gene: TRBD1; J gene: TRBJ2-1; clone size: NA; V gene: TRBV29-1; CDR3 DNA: TGCAGCGTTGAAACTGGGACAGGGGACAATGAGCAGTTCTTC; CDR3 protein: CSVETGTGDNEQFF
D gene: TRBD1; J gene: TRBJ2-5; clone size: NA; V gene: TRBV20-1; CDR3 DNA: TGCAGTGCTAGAGCAGGGGGATTTCAAGAGACCCAGTACTTC; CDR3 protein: CSARAGGFQETQYF
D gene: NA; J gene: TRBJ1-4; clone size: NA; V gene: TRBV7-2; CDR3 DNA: TGTGCCAGCAGCCGCGACTCACAGGAAAAACTGTTTTTT; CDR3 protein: CASSRDSQEKLFF
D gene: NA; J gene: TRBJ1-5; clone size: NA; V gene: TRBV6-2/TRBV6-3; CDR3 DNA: TGTGCCAGCACTACAGGTCGCAATCAGCCCCGGCATTTT; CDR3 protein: CASTTGRNQPRHF
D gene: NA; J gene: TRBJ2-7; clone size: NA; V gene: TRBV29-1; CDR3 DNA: TGCAGCGTTGAAAGCGGTAGTCCCTACGAGCAGTACTTC; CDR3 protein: CSVESGSPYEQYF
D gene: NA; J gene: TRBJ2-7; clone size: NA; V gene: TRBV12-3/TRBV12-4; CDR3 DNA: TGTGCCAGCACCTCGGACTCGCTCGCGTTAGAGCAGTACTTC; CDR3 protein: CASTSDSLALEQYF
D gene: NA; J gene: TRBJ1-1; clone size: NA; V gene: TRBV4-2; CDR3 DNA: TGTGCCAGCAGCCCCTCAAATGCGAGGGATTACACTGAAGCTTTCTTT; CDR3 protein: CASSPSNARDYTEAFF
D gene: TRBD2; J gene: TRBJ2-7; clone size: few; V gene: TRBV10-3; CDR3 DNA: TGTGCCATCAGTGACCCTAGCGGGCACTCCTACGAGCAGTACTTC; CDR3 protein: CAISDPSGHSYEQYF
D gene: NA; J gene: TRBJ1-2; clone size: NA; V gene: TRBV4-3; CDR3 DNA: TGCGCCAGCAGCCAGTCCTTACAGGATAAACCTAACTATGGCTACACCTTC; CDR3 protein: CASSQSLQDKPNYGYTF